What follows is one TCR beta chain and its context. This record comes from a study of CD8+CD57+ T cells in acquired aplastic anemia. Study-level background: An average of roughly 3 ug of DNA was obtained from sorted CD4+ and CD8+ cells.

TCR beta VDJ and CDR3 were profiled, and genomic DNA was the template. TCRdb reprocessed the reads via MiXCR and lists one record per CDR3 protein. The sample gives some 200,000 distinct CDR3 sequences, less than 60% of which show up once; over 7.5% is in the top ten. All sequencing subjects had displayed CD8+CD57+ cell expansion on flow cytometry. The enrolled patients all had severe acquired aplastic anemia. Receipt of therapy had not occurred in any patient by the time of blood sampling. The CDR3 extends over 13 amino acids. Germline assignment: CDR1 ENHRY and CDR2 SYGVKD. The ends were cut back, 3 bases at V and 3 bases at J, with 6 bases in the middle.

Sample: sorted CD4+, CD8+, or CD8+CD57+ T cells (not recorded which) from PBMCs. The J gene is TRBJ1-5, the V gene TRBV10-3; D is possibly TRBD1 (5 bases). The receptor's source is a human donor with aplastic anemia. Here the CDR3 reads CAISDRANQPQHF. The CDR3 coding sequence is TGTGCCATCAGTGACAGGGCCAATCAGCCCCAGCATTTT.